The 25 T cell receptor beta chains reported below all come from one sample, sequenced in a study of blood T cell repertoires in COVID-19. Using immunoSEQ multiplex PCR, the repertoire was profiled, and TCRdb retains in-frame clones only, with some absent. Among 250,000 to 400,000 clones listed, 85% to 90% were seen once. The source material was peripheral blood. The receptors stem from a woman aged 25-40 years with COVID-19, enrolled during active disease.

This clone was recorded once. The chain couples TRBV11-2 to TRBJ1-1; D is unclear. CDR3 length: 15 residues. The V end was cut by 0 bases, the J end by 6 bases, with 14 bases between. From germline, CDR1 is SGHAT and CDR2 FQNNGV. The CDR3 bases are TGTGCCAGCAGCTTAGAGACACCAACCCCTGCTGAAGCTTTCTTT. It encodes CASSLETPTPAEAFF. Full variable domain (outside the CDR3, taken from reference TRBV11-2 and TRBJ1-1): EAGVAQSPRYKIIEKRQSVAFWCNPISGHATLYWYQQILGQGPKLLIQFQNNGVVDDSQLPKDRFSAERLKGVDSTLKIQPAKLEDSAVYLCASSLETPTPAEAFFGQGTRLTVV.

CDR3 residues: CASSADIADTQYF. The CDR3 coding sequence is TGTGCCAGTAGTGCGGACATAGCAGATACGCAGTATTTT. The chain uses TRBV19 and TRBJ2-3; the D gene is possibly TRBD1 (5 bases). Germline V gene sequence: CDR1 LNHDA, CDR2 SQIVND (reference sequence). The CDR3 runs 13 residues. V lost 5 bases and J 4 bases, leaving 10 bases between the germline ends.

CDR3 amino acids: CASSWLTSGNTGELFF. CDR3 in DNA: TGCGCCAGCAGCTGGCTCACTAGCGGGAACACCGGGGAGCTGTTTTTT. The chain recombines TRBV5-1 with TRBJ2-2; 8 bases map to TRBD2. V lost 3 bases and J lost 1; bases outside the gene matches: 5. The germline CDR1 and CDR2 sequences are SGHRS and YFSETQ. The CDR3 is 16 residues long.

V usage is TRBV7-8 and J usage is TRBJ2-7; tentative D call: TRBD2 (6 bases). CDR3 length equals 14 residues. V was shortened by 2 bases and J by 2 bases, with 10 bases between the two germline ends. Germline CDR1 is SGHVS and CDR2 is FQNEAQ. CDR3 sequence (DNA): TGTGCCAGCAGCTTATCCGGGGGTGCCTACGAGCAGTACTTC. It yields the protein CASSLSGGAYEQYF.

The chain recombines TRBV6-5 with TRBJ2-7; 9 positions agree with TRBD2. CDR1 MNHEY and CDR2 SVGAGI come from the germline V gene. The CDR3 length is 15 residues. V was pared by 6 bases and J by 4 bases, with 10 bases of the junction left unmatched. The CDR3 spells CASSLEAGGLYEQYF. The DNA of the CDR3 is TGTGCCAGCAGCCTTGAAGCGGGAGGCTTATACGAGCAGTACTTC.

Turning to this clone: No conserved phenylalanine or tryptophan ends this CDR3, so it is likely a read error. It is unclear where the CDR3 begins or ends on the DNA, so no DNA is shown, and the CDR3 is as TCRdb lists it. J is TRBJ2-7 and V is TRBV5-5; the DNA was not compared with TRBD2, the D call given in the table. CDR1 and CDR2 (germline): SGHKS, YYEKEE (reference sequence). With termini counted, the CDR3 has 13 amino acids. This chain's CDR3 is CASSLSISGSVWL.

This rearrangement joins TRBV1 to TRBJ1-2; the listed D gene, TRBD1, was not tested against the DNA. TRBV1 is an annotated pseudogene. The CDR3 loop spans 15 amino acids. CDR3 loop: CTSSLSGTAAYGYTF. The CDR3 coding sequence is TGCACCAGCAGCCTTTCCGGGACAGCGGCCTATGGCTACACCTTC.

V is TRBV6-5 and J is TRBJ1-2; the D is unclear. Germline values: CDR1 MNHEY, CDR2 SVGAGI. Between the trimmed V and J ends, which lost 2 bases and 7 bases, there was a span of 14 bases. The CDR3 has 14 amino acids. CDR3 nucleotide sequence: TGTGCCAGCAGTTACCTTGGGGTCGAGGGTGGCTACACCTTC. It is translated as CASSYLGVEGGYTF.

The rearrangement links TRBV19 to TRBJ1-5; a possible D gene is TRBD1 (5 bases). CDR3 length equals 17 residues. Per the germline V gene, CDR1 is LNHDA and CDR2 is SQIVND (reference sequence). V was clipped by 2 bases and J by 2 bases, with 16 bases between them. In DNA, the CDR3 is TGTGCCAGTAGTATACTTTCGGGGGTAAGAGGCAATCAGCCCCAGCATTTT. Protein product: CASSILSGVRGNQPQHF.

The chain links TRBV24-1 to TRBJ2-1; D may be TRBD2 (5 bases). Trimming removed 0 bases at V and 6 bases at J, with 11 bases between. Germline assignment: CDR1 KGHDR and CDR2 SFDVKD. CDR3 size: 15 residues. In nucleotides, the CDR3 is TGTGCCACCAGTGATTTGCAGGCGGGTCCCAATGAGCAGTTCTTC. Its protein is CATSDLQAGPNEQFF.

V and J are TRBV6-4 and TRBJ2-1; D uncertain. Per the germline V gene, CDR1 is MRHNA and CDR2 is SNTAGT. This CDR3 is built from 15 residues. Trimming removed 3 bases from V and 2 bases from J, with 11 bases in between. The CDR3 loop is CASSERLEPYNEQFF. CDR3 nucleotide sequence: TGTGCCAGCAGTGAGCGGCTGGAGCCCTACAATGAGCAGTTCTTC.

The gene calls are TRBV3-1 (or the pseudogene TRBV3-2) and TRBJ1-3, with D maybe TRBD1 (5 bases). This CDR3 has 14 residues. V dropped 1 base and J dropped 2 bases, with 6 bases sitting between them. The germline gives CDR1 LGHDT, CDR2 YNNKEL (reference sequence). In DNA form, the CDR3 reads TGTGCCAGCAGCCAAGGGGGCCCTGGAAACACCATATATTTT. Amino acids: CASSQGGPGNTIYF.

This clone appeared once. The CDR3 spells CASRAGTGGGYGYTF. The CDR3 nucleotides are TGTGCCAGCAGGGCTGGGACAGGGGGTGGCTATGGCTACACCTTC. This sequence joins TRBV28 and TRBJ1-2, with 11 bases that match TRBD1. CDR3 length: 15 amino acids. Germline V lookup: CDR1 MDHEN, CDR2 SYDVKM. The V and J ends lost 6 bases and 4 bases, in that order; junction bases with no gene match: 7.

Written as DNA, the CDR3 is TGCGCCAGCAGCGGACTTACAGGGAGTGCCACTGAAGCTTTCTTT. Encoded protein: CASSGLTGSATEAFF. This chain uses TRBV5-1 with TRBJ1-1, with a weak D call TRBD1 (6 bases). The CDR3 is made up of 15 amino acids. With 4 bases removed from V and 4 bases from J, the gap between germline ends came to 17 bases. Germline V lookup: CDR1 SGHRS, CDR2 YFSETQ.

The chain joins TRBV5-1 to TRBJ2-5, with 8 bases matching TRBD1. V was pared by 0 bases and J by 6 bases, with 4 bases of the junction left unmatched. The CDR3 is 14 amino acids. The germline V gene encodes CDR1 SGHRS and CDR2 YFSETQ. CDR3 residues: CASSLVTGEKTQYF. As DNA, the CDR3 is TGCGCCAGCAGCTTGGTGACAGGGGAGAAGACCCAGTACTTC.

J is TRBJ2-5 and V is TRBV5-4; 8 bases line up with TRBD2. The length of the CDR3 is 16 residues. The germline CDR1 and CDR2 sequences are SGHNT and YYREEE (reference sequence). Unmatched junction bases numbered 13, after V lost 5 bases and J lost 4 bases. The DNA of the CDR3 is TGTGCCAGCAGATCCACGAGCGGGAGAAGGGGAGAGACCCAGTACTTC. Amino acid sequence: CASRSTSGRRGETQYF.

This clone came up once. This rearrangement joins TRBV6-5 to TRBJ1-2; 11 bases agree with TRBD1. The germline V gene has CDR1 MNHEY and CDR2 SVGAGI. Trimming removed 4 bases from V and 7 bases from J; junction bases left unmatched: 2. The CDR3 contains 13 residues. The CDR3 loop reads CASSWTGGLGYTF. Here the CDR3 DNA reads TGTGCCAGCAGTTGGACAGGGGGCCTTGGCTACACCTTC.

The chain uses TRBV30 and TRBJ1-6, with a possible D match to TRBD1 (5 bases). The CDR3 length is 13 residues. V was cut by 6 bases and J by 8 bases, with 14 bases left in between. CDR1 GTSNPN and CDR2 SVGIG come from the germline V gene (reference sequence). The CDR3 region has the DNA TGTGCCTGCAGGGATTCATCGGATTCACCCCTCCACTTT. Translating gives CACRDSSDSPLHF.

This chain joins TRBV6-5 and TRBJ2-5; TRBD2 agrees at 7 bases. With V trimmed by 2 bases and J by 2 bases, 5 bases remained unmatched. CDR1 and CDR2 from the germline V gene are MNHEY and SVGAGI. This CDR3 contains 15 residues. The CDR3 loop is CASSYDPSGQETQYF. The CDR3 DNA reads TGTGCCAGCAGTTACGATCCTAGCGGTCAAGAGACCCAGTACTTC.

The chain carries TRBV23-1 and TRBJ1-6; tentatively, D is TRBD1 (5 bases). TRBV23-1 is identified as an open reading frame with a role that is uncertain. With 0 bases removed from V and 8 bases from J, the gap between germline ends came to 11 bases. This CDR3 spans 15 amino acids. The DNA for the CDR3 is TGCGCCAGCAGTCAATCGACAGAGTCGGATTCACCCCTCCACTTT. As protein: CASSQSTESDSPLHF.

This chain joins TRBV9 and TRBJ1-1; D remains unclear. Trimming took 2 bases from V and 1 from J, leaving 6 bases between them. The germline V gene encodes CDR1 SGDLS and CDR2 YYNGEE. The CDR3 sequence is 13 residues long. The CDR3 coding sequence is TGTGCCAGCAGCGTCCAGGAGAACACTGAAGCTTTCTTT. Its protein is CASSVQENTEAFF.

The V and J genes are TRBV19 and TRBJ1-1; possibly TRBD1 for D (5 bases). Germline loops: CDR1 LNHDA, CDR2 SQIVND (reference sequence). The V gene lost 5 bases and the J gene lost 10 bases, with 17 bases spanning the gap. The CDR3 runs 13 residues. CDR3 in amino acids: CASSFHGGIGAFF. The CDR3, as DNA: TGTGCCAGTAGTTTCCACGGGGGGATAGGAGCTTTCTTT.

The chain joins TRBV10-3 to TRBJ1-2; 9 nucleotides align to TRBD1. CDR1 and CDR2 (germline): ENHRY, SYGVKD. The CDR3 totals 15 residues. Trimming cost V 4 bases and J 2 bases; bases outside gene matches: 5. CDR3 sequence: CAISGTGALNYGYTF. CDR3 nucleotides: TGTGCCATCAGTGGGACAGGGGCGTTGAACTATGGCTACACCTTC.

The chain couples TRBV6-5 to TRBJ2-2; tentatively, D is TRBD1 (5 bases). Looked up from germline, CDR1 is MNHEY and CDR2 is SVGAGI. The CDR3 runs to 13 residues. V shed 7 bases and J shed 5 bases, with 11 bases lying between them. CDR3 bases: TGTGCCAGCACAGGGATAGTTACCGGGGAGCTGTTTTTT. This encodes CASTGIVTGELFF.

The chain links TRBV30 to TRBJ1-2, with D tentatively TRBD1 (6 bases). The CDR3 runs 14 residues. Germline CDR1 reads GTSNPN; CDR2 reads SVGIG (reference sequence). V was trimmed by 0 bases and J by 8 bases, leaving 16 bases between them. The CDR3 loop is CAWSVSSTGHGYTF. The CDR3 region has the DNA TGTGCCTGGAGTGTAAGTTCGACAGGTCACGGCTACACCTTC.